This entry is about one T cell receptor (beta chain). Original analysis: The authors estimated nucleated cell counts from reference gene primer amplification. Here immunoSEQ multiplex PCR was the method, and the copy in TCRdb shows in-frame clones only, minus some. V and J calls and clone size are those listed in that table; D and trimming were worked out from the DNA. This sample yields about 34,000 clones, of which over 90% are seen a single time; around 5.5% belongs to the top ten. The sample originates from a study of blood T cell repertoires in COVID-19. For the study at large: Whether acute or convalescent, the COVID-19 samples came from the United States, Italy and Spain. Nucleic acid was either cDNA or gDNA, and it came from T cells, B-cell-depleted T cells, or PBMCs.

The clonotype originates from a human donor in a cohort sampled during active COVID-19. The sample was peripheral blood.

CDR3 sequence (DNA): TGTGCTAGTGGTTTCGAAGGGGCCGGGGAGCTGTTTTTT. This sequence encodes CASGFEGAGELFF. The J gene is TRBJ2-2, the V gene TRBV12-5, with D possibly matching TRBD1 (5 bases). CDR1 and CDR2 (germline): LGHNT, FRNRAP. Trimming pared 3 bases from V and 6 bases from J, leaving 8 bases between. The CDR3 totals 13 residues. Looking up the rest from reference TRBV12-5 and TRBJ2-2 gives the full variable domain: DARVTQTPRHKVTEMGQEVTMRCQPILGHNTVFWYRQTMMQGLELLAYFRNRAPLDDSGMPKDRFSAEMPDATLATLKIQPSEPRDSAVYFCASGFEGAGELFFGEGSRLTVL.